Shown below are 29 T cell receptor beta chains from a single sample sequenced in a study of Ad26.COV2.S vaccination and SARS-CoV-2 variants. The protocol was immunoSEQ multiplex PCR, while the TCRdb copy is restricted to in-frame clones and leaves out a portion. The sample yields about 680,000 clones, more than 70% seen once. As to treatment: around 19 received Ad26.COV2.S at low or high dose, single or two shots; 5 received placebo; per-sample allocation not given. The samples date from day 63 after the first vaccine or placebo injection. The sequenced sample was peripheral blood, obtained in a trial of Ad26.COV2.S vaccine versus placebo. The receptors originated from a person aged 18 to 65 who received the Ad26.COV2.S COVID-19 vaccine or a placebo.

The gene calls are TRBV11-2 and TRBJ2-3, with D unresolved. Trimming shortened V by 3 bases and J by 5 bases, and 12 bases separated the two germline ends. This CDR3 has 14 amino acids. Germline CDR1 is SGHAT and CDR2 is FQNNGV. The chain's CDR3 is CASSFVAPGDTQYF. CDR3 nucleotide sequence: TGTGCCAGCAGCTTTGTAGCTCCCGGAGATACGCAGTATTTT.

J is TRBJ1-4 and V is TRBV6-1; weak D call: TRBD1 (6 bases). Per germline, CDR1 MNHNS and CDR2 SASEGT. The CDR3 length is 16 residues. V lost 4 bases and J lost 0, with 12 bases in between. CDR3 DNA: TGTGCCAGCAGTGGGTGGACAGCAGCAACTAATGAAAAACTGTTTTTT. Translated, it gives CASSGWTAATNEKLFF.

This sequence joins TRBV27 and TRBJ2-7; weak D call: TRBD1 (6 bases). CDR1 is MNHEY and CDR2 is SMNVEV in the germline V gene (reference sequence). There are 17 residues in the CDR3. Trimming removed 6 bases at V and 0 bases at J, with 21 bases between. The CDR3 nucleotides read TGTGCCAGCAGCTCCCTAGTAAAAAGGGGGAGCTCCTACGAGCAGTACTTC. As protein: CASSSLVKRGSSYEQYF.

J is TRBJ1-3 and V is TRBV4-3; D call uncertain. Between the trimmed V and J ends, which lost 0 bases and 2 bases, there was a span of 8 bases. Germline-derived CDR1 and CDR2 are LGHNA and YSLEER. The CDR3 is made up of 15 amino acids. The CDR3 here is CASSQDGTAGNTIYF. The CDR3 DNA is TGCGCCAGCAGCCAAGATGGTACAGCTGGAAACACCATATATTTT.

The chain combines TRBV4-1 with TRBJ2-1; possible D gene TRBD2, 6 bases. This CDR3 contains 14 residues. V lost 8 bases and J 6 bases, leaving 17 bases between the germline ends. Germline V gene lookup returns CDR1 MGHRA and CDR2 YSYEKL. CDR3 residues: CASRREQRGNEQFF. Written as DNA, the CDR3 is TGCGCCAGCCGGCGGGAACAGAGGGGCAATGAGCAGTTCTTC.

This chain links TRBV5-1 with TRBJ1-1; 9 bases map to TRBD1. There are 15 residues in the CDR3. Germline V CDR1 and CDR2: SGHRS, YFSETQ. Unmatched junction bases numbered 9, after V lost 4 bases and J lost 5 bases. CDR3 DNA: TGCGCCAGCAGCGCCACACAGGGGGCAAGTACTGAAGCTTTCTTT. It codes for CASSATQGASTEAFF.

The CDR3 DNA reads TGTGCCAGCAGCAAAGAACTAGCGGGCCACGAGCAGTACTTC. It encodes CASSKELAGHEQYF. This rearrangement joins TRBV21-1 to TRBJ2-7; the table's D gene call, TRBD2, was not cross checked with the DNA. TRBV21-1 is deemed a pseudogene. The CDR3 loop spans 14 amino acids.

This chain links TRBV5-1 with TRBJ2-7; the match to TRBD1 covers 11 bases. This CDR3 is 14 amino acids long. CDR1 SGHRS and CDR2 YFSETQ come from the germline V gene. V lost 4 bases and J lost 7; bases outside the gene matches: 7. The CDR3 is CASSQGTGGLEQYF. In DNA, the CDR3 is TGCGCCAGCAGCCAAGGGACAGGGGGGTTAGAGCAGTACTTC.

The genes are TRBV5-1 and TRBJ1-5; D unclear. Germline loops: CDR1 SGHRS, CDR2 YFSETQ. Trimming left V 10 bases short and J 6 bases short, with 11 bases between. The CDR3 spans 11 residues. CDR3 in amino acids: CAPNCSQPQHF. The CDR3 DNA reads as TGCGCCCCGAACTGTAGTCAGCCCCAGCATTTT.

The CDR3 loop is CASSVGTEGMREQYF. In nucleotides, the CDR3 is TGTGCCAGCAGCGTAGGGACAGAGGGGATGCGCGAGCAGTACTTC. V usage is TRBV21-1 and J usage is TRBJ2-7; TRBD1 is taken as the D call from the table, unchecked against the DNA. TRBV21-1 is a known pseudogene. This CDR3 has 15 amino acids.

The V call is TRBV11-2, the J call TRBJ2-7; 9 nucleotides agree with TRBD2. The length of the CDR3 is 14 residues. After removal of 0 bases from V and 4 bases from J, the junction contained 1 base not matched to a gene. Germline-derived CDR1 and CDR2 are SGHAT and FQNNGV. The CDR3 DNA is TGTGCCAGCAGCTTAGATAGCGGGAGTTACGAGCAGTACTTC. Translating it yields CASSLDSGSYEQYF. Complete variable domain (other parts from reference TRBV11-2 and TRBJ2-7): EAGVAQSPRYKIIEKRQSVAFWCNPISGHATLYWYQQILGQGPKLLIQFQNNGVVDDSQLPKDRFSAERLKGVDSTLKIQPAKLEDSAVYLCASSLDSGSYEQYFGPGTRLTVT.

This clone was detected once. This chain joins TRBV24-1 and TRBJ2-4; D unresolved. V gave up 4 bases and J gave up 3 bases, with 12 bases separating them. Germline loops: CDR1 KGHDR, CDR2 SFDVKD. The CDR3 consists of 15 residues. This CDR3 reads CATSDANSVKNIQYF. The CDR3, as DNA: TGTGCCACCAGTGACGCCAATTCCGTCAAAAACATTCAGTACTTC.

The genes are TRBV7-9 and TRBJ2-1, with 10 bases that match TRBD2. The germline CDR1 and CDR2 sequences are SEHNR and FQNEAQ (reference sequence). CDR3 length: 14 amino acids. The trim removed 3 bases at V and 6 bases at J, leaving 2 bases unmatched. The CDR3 loop is CASSLTSGLNEQFF. As DNA, the CDR3 is TGTGCCAGCAGCTTGACTAGCGGGCTCAATGAGCAGTTCTTC.

The V gene is TRBV24-1, the J gene TRBJ2-3; 8 positions match TRBD1. CDR1 and CDR2 (germline): KGHDR, SFDVKD. The CDR3 runs to 16 residues. V was pared by 3 bases and J by 4 bases, with 8 bases of the junction left unmatched. The chain's CDR3 is CATSDRGQGTSDTQYF. The CDR3 DNA reads TGTGCCACCAGTGATAGAGGACAGGGTACGTCAGATACGCAGTATTTT.

Remarks on this clone: Other nucleotide sequences from this sample produce the same CDR3. This chain links TRBV5-1 with TRBJ2-5; the D gene is possibly TRBD2 (5 bases). Trimming took 2 bases from V and 2 from J, leaving 7 bases between them. In germline, CDR1 is SGHRS, CDR2 YFSETQ. This CDR3 contains 13 residues. This CDR3 is CASSLPGQETQYF. The CDR3 DNA sequence: TGCGCCAGCAGCTTACCGGGGCAAGAGACCCAGTACTTC.

The V call is TRBV5-4, the J call TRBJ2-1, with 7 nucleotides matching TRBD2. J gave up 4 bases and V 4 bases, and 8 bases lay outside the gene matches. The germline V gene encodes CDR1 SGHNT and CDR2 YYREEE (reference sequence). This CDR3 has 15 residues. The CDR3 protein is CASSRRLAEYNEQFF. As DNA, the CDR3 is TGTGCCAGCAGCCGACGCCTAGCGGAGTACAATGAGCAGTTCTTC.

The chain has TRBV4-2 and TRBJ1-4; D possibly corresponds to TRBD1 (5 bases). From germline, CDR1 is LGHNA and CDR2 YNFKEQ. The CDR3 contains 14 residues. V was clipped by 1 base and J by 8 bases, with 11 bases between them. As DNA, the CDR3 is TGTGCCAGCAGCCAAGTAGGGACTGGCGAAAAACTGTTTTTT. Amino acid sequence: CASSQVGTGEKLFF.

This chain joins TRBV7-9 and TRBJ2-1, with 11 bases that match TRBD2. CDR1 is SEHNR, CDR2 FQNEAQ, per germline (reference sequence). The ends lost 6 bases at V and 6 bases at J; junction bases unmatched: 7. CDR3 size: 15 residues. CDR3 residues: CASSHLAGGLNEQFF. Written as DNA, the CDR3 is TGTGCCAGCAGTCACCTAGCGGGGGGTCTCAATGAGCAGTTCTTC.

There are a few counts of this clone. The V and J genes are TRBV3-1 (or the pseudogene TRBV3-2) and TRBJ1-6; D gene unclear. Germline loops: CDR1 LGHDT, CDR2 YNNKEL (reference sequence). V lost 1 base and J 6 bases, leaving 13 bases between the germline ends. The CDR3 has 16 amino acids. Here the CDR3 DNA reads TGTGCCAGCAGCCAAGGCGCGGCCTTGGGTAATTCACCCCTCCACTTT. This gives the protein CASSQGAALGNSPLHF.

CDR3 sequence: CASSGGQGPVTF. The CDR3 DNA reads as TGTGCCAGTAGTGGAGGACAGGGGCCCGTAACCTTC. The rearrangement uses TRBV19 and TRBJ1-2; TRBD1 agrees at 9 bases. Germline CDR1 and CDR2: LNHDA and SQIVND (reference sequence). V was clipped by 5 bases and J by 14 bases; unmatched bases: 9. The CDR3 has 12 amino acids.

J is TRBJ2-5 and V is TRBV5-4, with 9 positions matching TRBD2. This CDR3 contains 19 residues. Germline V gene sequence: CDR1 SGHNT, CDR2 YYREEE (reference sequence). In nucleotides, the CDR3 is TGTCCCCCCCGCCGCGGGGGGGGGTGGACAACGCGAGCCCAAGAGACCCAGTACTTC. It encodes CPPRRGGGWTTRAQETQYF.

The CDR3 DNA reads TGTGCCAGTAGTACGGGAGGGGCGCGAGGCACTGAAGCTTTCTTT. Its translation is CASSTGGARGTEAFF. The chain joins TRBV19 to TRBJ1-1; perhaps TRBD1 as D (5 bases). The germline V gene encodes CDR1 LNHDA and CDR2 SQIVND (reference sequence). V lost 4 bases and J lost 4, with 16 bases in between. The CDR3 has 15 amino acids. Variable domain in full (rest from reference TRBV19 and TRBJ1-1): DGGITQSPKYLFRKEGQNVTLSCEQNLNHDAMYWYRQDPGQGLRLIYYSQIVNDFQKGDIAEGYSVSREKKESFPLTVTSAQKNPTAFYLCASSTGGARGTEAFFGQGTRLTVV.

The genes are TRBV13 and TRBJ2-2, with TRBD1 as a possible D gene (6 bases). Germline CDR1 is PRHDT and CDR2 is FYEKMQ (reference sequence). The V end lost 2 bases, the J end lost 1 base, and 14 bases lay between the germline ends. The CDR3 totals 17 residues. CDR3 residues: CASSLSQGPLNTGELFF. CDR3 coding DNA: TGTGCCAGCAGCTTAAGTCAGGGGCCCCTGAACACCGGGGAGCTGTTTTTT.

J is TRBJ2-7 and V is TRBV27; D not certain. CDR1 MNHEY and CDR2 SMNVEV come from the germline V gene (reference sequence). This CDR3 spans 11 amino acids. Between the trimmed V and J ends, which lost 5 bases and 9 bases, there was a span of 11 bases. The CDR3 region is CASSTHAVQYF. CDR3 DNA: TGTGCCAGCAGTACCCATGCGGTGCAGTACTTC.

The rearrangement links TRBV7-9 to TRBJ1-6, with 9 bases that match TRBD1. V shed 6 bases and J 10 bases; nucleotides not matched to a gene: 7. Germline V gene lookup returns CDR1 SEHNR and CDR2 FQNEAQ (reference sequence). The CDR3 length is 14 residues. CDR3 residues: CASSRTGESSPLHF. CDR3 bases: TGTGCCAGCAGTCGGACAGGGGAGTCCTCACCCCTCCACTTT.

This chain joins TRBV27 and TRBJ1-6; tentative D call: TRBD1 (6 bases). Trimming removed 4 bases from V and 7 bases from J, with 17 bases in between. The germline gives CDR1 MNHEY, CDR2 SMNVEV (reference sequence). The CDR3 extends over 16 amino acids. The CDR3 is CASSSTLGGSNSPLHF. The CDR3 DNA reads as TGTGCCAGCAGTTCCACCTTGGGGGGCTCGAATTCACCCCTCCACTTT.

The chain employs TRBV2 and TRBJ1-4; possibly TRBD1 for D (6 bases). The CDR3 sequence is 13 residues long. V was trimmed by 6 bases and J by 8 bases, leaving 13 bases between them. Germline V lookup: CDR1 SNHLY, CDR2 FYNNEI. The CDR3 nucleotides read TGTGCCAGCAGACAGGGACGGGGGGAAAAACTGTTTTTT. Its protein product is CASRQGRGEKLFF.

This sequence joins TRBV3-1 (or the pseudogene TRBV3-2) and TRBJ2-1; D remains ambiguous. Trimming left V 0 bases short and J 4 bases short, with 10 bases between. The germline V gene has CDR1 LGHDT and CDR2 YNNKEL (reference sequence). This CDR3 is 15 amino acids long. CDR3 in DNA: TGTGCCAGCAGCCAAGAGGTATCAGCATACAATGAGCAGTTCTTC. Translation gives CASSQEVSAYNEQFF.

This clone was seen once. This chain uses TRBV2 with TRBJ2-7, with a tentative D call TRBD1 (6 bases). The V end lost 8 bases, the J end lost 4 bases, and 15 bases lay between the germline ends. CDR1 is SNHLY, CDR2 FYNNEI, per germline. CDR3 length equals 13 residues. CDR3 loop: CASYNGRGYEQYF. CDR3 nucleotides: TGTGCCAGCTACAACGGCAGGGGTTACGAGCAGTACTTC.